These 29 T cell receptor beta chains share one sample of origin, sequenced in a study of blood T cell repertoires in COVID-19. TCRdb keeps only in-frame clones here, not all; method: immunoSEQ multiplex PCR. The sample gives some 66,000 clones, approximately 79% of which show up once; less than 8.5% is in the top ten. Sequencing was performed on peripheral blood. The receptors derive from a man aged 55 to 70 with acute or convalescent COVID-19.

This clone has only one observation. This sequence joins TRBV5-1 and TRBJ1-2; 8 positions match TRBD1. The V gene end was trimmed by 0 bases and the J gene end by 5 bases; junction bases not matched to a gene: 9. The CDR3 is 16 residues long. CDR1 is SGHRS and CDR2 is YFSETQ in the germline V gene. The CDR3 sequence is CASSLEAQGAGYGYTF. CDR3 coding DNA: TGCGCCAGCAGCTTGGAGGCCCAGGGGGCAGGGTATGGCTACACCTTC.

In the case of this clone: Other DNA sequences of this sample code for an identical CDR3. The rearrangement joins TRBV5-1 to TRBJ1-2; the match to TRBD1 covers 7 bases. V shed 2 bases and J 4 bases; nucleotides not matched to a gene: 5. CDR1 and CDR2 from the germline V gene are SGHRS and YFSETQ. CDR3 size: 14 residues. CDR3 nucleotides: TGCGCCAGCAGCTTACAGGGGCCTGGCTATGGCTACACCTTC. Protein product: CASSLQGPGYGYTF.

The rearrangement links TRBV10-3 to TRBJ1-5; D gene unclear. The CDR3 is made up of 12 amino acids. Germline V gene sequence: CDR1 ENHRY, CDR2 SYGVKD. Trimming took off 6 bases at V and 7 bases at J, with 10 bases between the two ends. CDR3 in DNA: TGTGCCATCAGAGAGGGTGGCCAGCCCCAGCATTTT. This encodes CAIREGGQPQHF.

This clone was picked up one time. CDR3 sequence reads: CASSYTPPRSPLHF. CDR3 nucleotides: TGTGCCAGCAGTTACACCCCGCCCAGGTCACCCCTCCACTTT. The chain couples TRBV6-6 to TRBJ1-6, with unresolved D. Germline V gene sequence: CDR1 MNHNY, CDR2 SVGAGI (reference sequence). V gave up 2 bases and J gave up 10 bases, with 12 bases separating them. The length of the CDR3 is 14 residues.

V is TRBV5-1 and J is TRBJ2-3; the match to TRBD1 covers 9 bases. V lost 0 bases and J lost 6; bases outside the gene matches: 8. This CDR3 has 16 residues. Germline V lookup: CDR1 SGHRS, CDR2 YFSETQ. The CDR3 protein is CASSLAGTGFMDTQYF. The CDR3, as DNA: TGCGCCAGCAGCTTGGCAGGGACAGGGTTTATGGATACGCAGTATTTT.

The gene calls are TRBV9 and TRBJ1-3; D may be TRBD1 (5 bases). The V and J ends lost 4 bases and 0 bases respectively, with 11 bases between them. The CDR3 has 15 residues. Germline CDR1 reads SGDLS; CDR2 reads YYNGEE. For the CDR3, the DNA is TGTGCCAGCAGCCCCCGACAGCTCTCTGGAAACACCATATATTTT. Protein product: CASSPRQLSGNTIYF.

The chain links TRBV10-3 to TRBJ1-2; TRBD1 matches at 9 bases. The junction had 5 bases not matched to a gene; V was cut back by 4 bases and J by 2 bases. Germline-derived CDR1 and CDR2 are ENHRY and SYGVKD. CDR3 length: 15 amino acids. DNA for the CDR3: TGTGCCATCAGTGTAGGGGACAGGGCGAACTATGGCTACACCTTC. Translating it yields CAISVGDRANYGYTF.

This chain connects TRBV30 to TRBJ1-2; D not resolved. Germline V gene lookup returns CDR1 GTSNPN and CDR2 SVGIG (reference sequence). Trimming left V 1 base short and J 2 bases short, with 5 bases between. CDR3 length: 12 amino acids. The chain's CDR3 is CAWSGQNYGYTF. The CDR3 DNA follows: TGTGCCTGGAGTGGCCAGAACTATGGCTACACCTTC.

This clone turned up a few times. The genes are TRBV2 and TRBJ2-5; D perhaps matches TRBD1 (6 bases). Looked up from germline, CDR1 is SNHLY and CDR2 is FYNNEI. V lost 2 bases to trimming and J lost 3 bases, with 13 bases between them. The CDR3 is 15 amino acids. The CDR3, as DNA: TGTGCCAGCAGTGAAACAGGGCTGATGAAAGAGACCCAGTACTTC. Translation gives CASSETGLMKETQYF.

This chain connects TRBV2 to TRBJ2-2; 9 bases align to TRBD2. V was clipped by 4 bases and J by 1 base; unmatched bases: 4. The germline gives CDR1 SNHLY, CDR2 FYNNEI. The CDR3 contains 16 residues. CDR3 in DNA: TGTGCCAGCAGTGTAGCGGGGGCCCTGAACACCGGGGAGCTGTTTTTT. Protein: CASSVAGALNTGELFF. The variable domain in full, with the rest retrieved from reference TRBV2 and TRBJ2-2, is EPEVTQTPSHQVTQMGQEVILRCVPISNHLYFYWYRQILGQKVEFLVSFYNNEISEKSEIFDDQFSVERPDGSNFTLKIRSTKLEDSAMYFCASSVAGALNTGELFFGEGSRLTVL.

V and J are TRBV29-1 and TRBJ2-7; D perhaps matches TRBD2 (6 bases). Looked up from germline, CDR1 is SQVTM and CDR2 is ANQGSEA. V was trimmed by 6 bases and J by 3 bases, leaving 15 bases between them. CDR3 length: 13 amino acids. The CDR3 loop is CSVEAGPGYEQYF. The CDR3 DNA sequence: TGCAGCGTAGAGGCGGGGCCCGGCTACGAGCAGTACTTC.

This clone was detected only once. The chain employs TRBV11-2 and TRBJ2-7; D is possibly TRBD2 (5 bases). Trimming took 4 bases from V and 4 from J, leaving 14 bases between them. This CDR3 comprises 14 residues. From germline, CDR1 is SGHAT and CDR2 FQNNGV. In DNA form, the CDR3 reads TGTGCCAGCAGCTACGCGGGCAGAAGTTACGAGCAGTACGTC. Protein: CASSYAGRSYEQYV.

This sequence joins TRBV25-1 and TRBJ1-2; 7 bases map to TRBD1. The CDR3 length is 14 residues. CDR1 and CDR2 (germline): MGHDK, SYGVNS. The ends lost 2 bases at V and 4 bases at J; junction bases unmatched: 4. DNA of the CDR3: TGTGCCAGCAGTGAAAGGGGGCCGGGCTATGGCTACACCTTC. Amino acid sequence: CASSERGPGYGYTF.

The chain links TRBV5-8 to TRBJ2-3, with 7 bases identical to TRBD1. Germline V CDR1 and CDR2: SGHTS, YDEGEE. V trimming: 4 bases; J trimming: 2 bases; junction bases outside the gene matches: 7. This CDR3 is 15 amino acids long. The CDR3 spells CASSPGTEFTDTQYF. The CDR3, as DNA: TGTGCCAGCAGCCCCGGGACAGAATTCACAGATACGCAGTATTTT.

The gene calls are TRBV29-1 and TRBJ2-2; maybe TRBD2 (5 bases). In germline, CDR1 is SQVTM, CDR2 ANQGSEA. There are 16 residues in the CDR3. Trimming pared 8 bases from V and 7 bases from J, leaving 26 bases between. The CDR3 loop is CSLMEEEEHSGGELFF. CDR3 DNA sequence: TGCAGCCTCATGGAGGAGGAGGAACATTCTGGCGGGGAGCTGTTTTTT.

The chain employs TRBV18 and TRBJ2-3; D possibly corresponds to TRBD2 (6 bases). V was shortened by 0 bases and J by 2 bases, with 15 bases between the two germline ends. The CDR3 is 17 amino acids. Germline V gene sequence: CDR1 KGHSH, CDR2 LQKENI. The CDR3: CASSPPFSGRDTDTQYF. The CDR3 nucleotides read TGTGCCAGCTCACCACCCTTCTCCGGGAGAGACACAGATACGCAGTATTTT. The full variable domain, its missing parts supplied by reference TRBV18 and TRBJ2-3, is NAGVMQNPRHLVRRRGQEARLRCSPMKGHSHVYWYRQLPEEGLKFMVYLQKENIIDESGMPKERFSAEFPKEGPSILRIQQVVRGDSAAYFCASSPPFSGRDTDTQYFGPGTRLTVL.

The CDR3: CASSQDRGHLYNEQFF. CDR3 in DNA: TGCGCCAGCAGCCAAGATCGGGGACATCTCTACAATGAGCAGTTCTTC. The rearrangement links TRBV4-1 to TRBJ2-1; TRBD1 is a possible D gene (6 bases). Trimming stripped 0 bases from V and 3 bases from J, with 12 bases between. In germline, CDR1 is MGHRA, CDR2 YSYEKL. This CDR3 spans 16 amino acids.

There are a few counts of this clone. The chain is built from TRBV21-1 and TRBJ2-7; TRBD1 reflects the table's D call only, with no check against the DNA. TRBV21-1 is tagged as a pseudogene. CDR3 length: 17 amino acids. The CDR3 reads CASSKANQGGCYDEQYV. As DNA, the CDR3 is TGTGCCAGCAGCAAAGCCAACCAAGGGGGATGTTACGACGAGCAGTACGTC.

This sequence joins TRBV5-6 and TRBJ2-7; the D gene is possibly TRBD2 (5 bases). Germline CDR1 SGHDT, CDR2 YYEEEE. The CDR3 is 12 residues long. With 3 bases removed from V and 3 bases from J, the gap between germline ends came to 7 bases. The CDR3 nucleotides read TGTGCCAGCAGCTCCCGGGACTACGAGCAGTACTTC. It specifies CASSSRDYEQYF.

V usage is TRBV7-2 and J usage is TRBJ1-2; the D gene is possibly TRBD1 (5 bases). Germline lookup yields CDR1 SGHTA and CDR2 FQGNSA. The CDR3 contains 15 residues. Trimming cost V 5 bases and J 4 bases, with 17 bases left between them. The CDR3 sequence is CASSLDGGITYGYTF. The CDR3 DNA is TGTGCCAGCAGCCTAGACGGGGGAATTACCTATGGCTACACCTTC.

The rearrangement links TRBV2 to TRBJ2-2, with 7 positions matching TRBD2. Germline V CDR1 and CDR2: SNHLY, FYNNEI. This CDR3 comprises 15 residues. V was clipped by 8 bases and J by 0 bases; unmatched bases: 6. CDR3: CASLRDYSNTGELFF. The CDR3 DNA sequence: TGTGCCAGCTTACGGGACTATTCGAACACCGGGGAGCTGTTTTTT.

The CDR3 nucleotides are TGTGCCAGCTCACCAACGGGGTCTGGACCCGGAAACACCATATATTTT. Translating gives CASSPTGSGPGNTIYF. The chain is built from TRBV18 and TRBJ1-3; D is unresolved. V was pared by 2 bases and J by 4 bases, with 15 bases between. Germline V gene data show CDR1 as KGHSH and CDR2 as LQKENI. This CDR3 is built from 16 residues.

The J gene is TRBJ1-1, the V gene TRBV4-2; D is perhaps TRBD1 (6 bases). The CDR3 length is 17 residues. V dropped 1 base and J dropped 4 bases, with 19 bases sitting between them. CDR1 and CDR2 from the germline V gene are LGHNA and YNFKEQ. CDR3 sequence (DNA): TGTGCCAGCAGCCAAGGGCGGGGGCAAAGAGACAGCACTGAAGCTTTCTTT. The encoded protein is CASSQGRGQRDSTEAFF.

This rearrangement joins TRBV7-2 to TRBJ2-1, with D possibly matching TRBD2 (7 bases). Germline CDR1 reads SGHTA; CDR2 reads FQGNSA. This CDR3 region has 17 residues. V lost 5 bases and J 0 bases, leaving 17 bases between the germline ends. CDR3 DNA: TGTGCCAGCAGCCCCGAGGGGGGGAGACGCTCCTACAATGAGCAGTTCTTC. Translating gives CASSPEGGRRSYNEQFF. Full variable domain (missing parts from reference TRBV7-2 and TRBJ2-1): GAGVSQSPSNKVTEKGKDVELRCDPISGHTALYWYRQSLGQGLEFLIYFQGNSAPDKSGLPSDRFSAERTGGSVSTLTIQRTQQEDSAVYLCASSPEGGRRSYNEQFFGPGTRLTVL.

The chain uses TRBV5-8 and TRBJ2-7; 9 bases are a match to TRBD1. The germline V gene has CDR1 SGHTS and CDR2 YDEGEE. This CDR3 has 15 amino acids. The junction had 11 bases not matched to a gene; V was cut back by 5 bases and J by 5 bases. The CDR3: CASRGTGTGIHEQYF. The DNA for the CDR3 is TGTGCCAGCAGAGGAACCGGGACAGGGATCCACGAGCAGTACTTC.

V and J are TRBV4-3 and TRBJ1-5, with D possibly matching TRBD1 (6 bases). Germline V gene sequence: CDR1 LGHNA, CDR2 YSLEER. V was clipped by 0 bases and J by 5 bases, with 14 bases between them. The CDR3 loop spans 16 amino acids. CDR3: CASSQDLGQNYQPQHF. CDR3 in DNA: TGCGCCAGCAGCCAAGATCTAGGACAGAACTATCAGCCCCAGCATTTT.

The chain recombines TRBV19 with TRBJ2-5; 10 positions agree with TRBD1. V was clipped by 5 bases and J by 5 bases; unmatched bases: 8. In germline, CDR1 is LNHDA, CDR2 SQIVND (reference sequence). This CDR3 is 15 amino acids long. CDR3 sequence (DNA): TGTGCCAGTAGTCTCGGGACAGGGGTAGGGGAGACCCAGTACTTC. This sequence encodes CASSLGTGVGETQYF.

This chain uses TRBV11-3 with TRBJ1-2, with D uncertain. CDR1 SGHNT and CDR2 YENEEA come from the germline V gene. The germline V and J ends were trimmed by 3 bases and 8 bases, with 13 bases remaining between them. This CDR3 region has 13 residues. The CDR3 sequence: CASSLTQSRGYTF. The CDR3 coding sequence is TGTGCCAGCAGCTTGACTCAGAGTAGGGGCTACACCTTC.

The rearrangement joins TRBV30 to TRBJ1-6; TRBD1 matches at 7 bases. V was pared by 2 bases and J by 7 bases, with 5 bases of the junction left unmatched. This CDR3 has 14 residues. Germline V gene data show CDR1 as GTSNPN and CDR2 as SVGIG (reference sequence). This CDR3 reads CAWSPGQINSPLHF. The CDR3 nucleotides are TGTGCCTGGAGTCCGGGACAGATCAATTCACCCCTCCACTTT.